Sequencing of this T cell receptor beta chain was carried out in a study of blood T cell repertoires in COVID-19. Participant-reported clinical history was the basis for cohort assignment. Cohort 3 donors counted as recovered after two negative PCRs, clearance, or resolved symptoms. From germline, CDR1 is KGHSH and CDR2 LQKENI. V gave up 4 bases and J gave up 1 base; unmatched junction bases: 4. This CDR3 contains 16 residues. Profiling relied on immunoSEQ multiplex PCR, and the TCRdb table lists in-frame clones only, not all of them. The profile shows about 270,000 clones, approximately 90% of them singletons.

The V gene is TRBV18, the J gene TRBJ2-7; 13 bases are shared with TRBD2. This clonotype originated in a woman between 18 and 30 years old who had recovered from COVID-19. Input material: PBMCs or T cells enriched from blood (not recorded which). CDR3 coding DNA: TGTGCCAGCTCACTAGGACTAGCGGGGGCATCCTACGAGCAGTACTTC. Encoded protein: CASSLGLAGASYEQYF.